This TCR beta chain was obtained from a study of beta chain features in type 1 diabetes. Study as a whole: Over all samples combined, some 110 million sorted cells were examined.

CD4+ naive, central memory, regulatory and stem cell-like memory subsets were isolated by sorting on CD45RO/CCR7/CD25/CD127/CD95/CD27. V trimming: 0 bases; J trimming: 1 base; junction bases outside the gene matches: 2. The CDR3 length is 15 residues. In germline, CDR1 is SGDLS, CDR2 YYNGEE. The sequenced template was cDNA made from the entire isolated RNA. Produced via immunoSEQ multiplex PCR; TCRdb's table is partial and in-frame only. The sample carries about 160,000 clones, almost 65% recorded once. A remark on this clone: Its antigen remains unidentified.

Study results and limitations: Within each of all four CD4+ subsets, Type 1 diabetes patients had TCRB CDR3s that were moderately but significantly shorter. Fewer insertions but more deletions were seen at VDJ junctions in type 1 diabetes patients. Over-representation of high TCR-expressing cells was a possible consequence of cDNA sequencing.

J is TRBJ1-2 and V is TRBV9, with TRBD1 matching over 8 bases. The sequenced sample consisted of naive CD4+ T cells from blood. The receptor was isolated from a man aged 30-40 years with type 1 diabetes. CDR3 in amino acids: CASSVGGQGNYGYTF. CDR3 DNA sequence: TGTGCCAGCAGCGTAGGTGGACAGGGTAACTATGGCTACACCTTC.